One sample yielded the 17 T cell receptor beta chains listed below, sequenced in a study of T cells in Graves' hyperthyroidism and ophthalmopathy. What was amplified from RNA transcripts were TCR beta CDR3 regions. The HTBI primer set drove a first-round RT-PCR of the TCR CDR3. TCRdb passed the multiplex PCR reads through MiXCR, listing each CDR3 protein once. The sample includes around 300,000 distinct CDR3 sequences, approximately 14% of them seen just once. The specimen sequenced was blood. These receptors came from a woman aged 40 to 50 with Graves' hyperthyroidism.

This clonotype was seen at least ten times. In DNA form, the CDR3 reads TGTGCCATCAGGAGTGACAGGGGGAATACTGAAGCTTTCTTT. It yields the protein CAIRSDRGNTEAFF. This chain links TRBV10-3 with TRBJ1-1; 9 positions match TRBD1. The ends lost 6 bases at V and 5 bases at J; junction bases unmatched: 7. The CDR3 contains 14 residues. The germline V gene encodes CDR1 ENHRY and CDR2 SYGVKD.

The chain has TRBV5-1 and TRBJ1-4, with a weak D call TRBD1 (5 bases). Germline CDR1 SGHRS, CDR2 YFSETQ. V shed 0 bases and J shed 3 bases, with 15 bases lying between them. This CDR3 has 17 residues. This CDR3 is CASSLAVRGGSNEKLFF. The CDR3, as DNA: TGCGCCAGCAGCTTGGCCGTAAGGGGCGGATCTAATGAAAAACTGTTTTTT.

Concerning this clonotype: This may come from a read error, since a much larger clone is one base off. The chain recombines TRBV20-1 with TRBJ2-2; perhaps TRBD2 as D (5 bases). CDR1 and CDR2 (germline): DFQATT, SNEGSKA (reference sequence). This CDR3 has 14 amino acids. The germline V and J ends were trimmed by 3 bases and 6 bases, with 14 bases remaining between them. The CDR3 here is CSASPGSDAGELFF. CDR3 coding DNA: TGCAGTGCTAGTCCGGGATCCGACGCCGGGGAGCTGTTTTTT.

This clonotype was detected ten times or more. J is TRBJ1-1 and V is TRBV29-1, with 8 bases fitting TRBD1. The V segment lost 0 bases and the J segment 2 bases; nucleotides outside the gene matches: 2. The CDR3 consists of 14 residues. CDR1 is SQVTM and CDR2 is ANQGSEA in the germline V gene. This CDR3 reads CSVEDQGANTEAFF. CDR3 DNA sequence: TGCAGCGTTGAAGATCAGGGGGCTAACACTGAAGCTTTCTTT.

This clonotype has ten or more counts. Here the CDR3 reads CASSLGWGGRTQPQHF. The CDR3, as DNA: TGTGCCAGCAGTTTAGGATGGGGGGGGAGGACCCAGCCCCAGCATTTT. The chain recombines TRBV28 with TRBJ1-5, with D tentatively TRBD1 (5 bases). This CDR3 has 16 residues. The germline V gene has CDR1 MDHEN and CDR2 SYDVKM. Trimming took 2 bases from V and 7 from J, leaving 18 bases between them.

This clonotype was detected many times. The V call is TRBV7-9, the J call TRBJ1-1, with no clear D. This CDR3 has 17 amino acids. V lost 2 bases and J 3 bases, leaving 19 bases between the germline ends. Germline V gene data show CDR1 as SEHNR and CDR2 as FQNEAQ (reference sequence). The CDR3 DNA reads as TGTGCCAGCAGCTTAATAGTACTCGGACCTCCGGACACTGAAGCTTTCTTT. Translating it yields CASSLIVLGPPDTEAFF.

The rearrangement joins TRBV11-2 to TRBJ1-2; a weak D match, TRBD1 (5 bases). The germline V and J ends were trimmed by 2 bases and 10 bases, with 23 bases remaining between them. The CDR3 sequence is 16 residues long. Germline V CDR1 and CDR2: SGHAT, FQNNGV. The CDR3 DNA reads as TGTGCCAGCAGCTTAAACAGACTCGCCGGGGCCTACGTCTACACCTTC. Translation gives CASSLNRLAGAYVYTF.

This clonotype was recorded many times. The V gene is TRBV20-1, the J gene TRBJ2-7; D possibly corresponds to TRBD1 (5 bases). This CDR3 comprises 14 residues. In germline, CDR1 is DFQATT, CDR2 SNEGSKA (reference sequence). The V end lost 3 bases, the J end lost 3 bases, and 15 bases lay between the germline ends. In DNA form, the CDR3 reads TGCAGTGCTAGTGGTCCAGGGTTTCACTACGAGCAGTACTTC. Translating it yields CSASGPGFHYEQYF.

The rearrangement joins TRBV5-6 to TRBJ2-1; 10 bases line up with TRBD1. Trimming at V came to 0 bases and at J to 6 bases, leaving 6 bases not matched to a gene. Germline lookup yields CDR1 SGHDT and CDR2 YYEEEE. The CDR3 totals 16 residues. This CDR3 is CASSLGQGAVGNEQFF. CDR3 coding DNA: TGTGCCAGCAGCTTGGGACAGGGGGCCGTAGGCAATGAGCAGTTCTTC.

This clonotype was counted many times. The CDR3 DNA reads as TGTGCCAGCAGCAAAGTCGGACAGCCCAGAGGAAAACTGTTTTTT. It encodes CASSKVGQPRGKLFF. This sequence joins TRBV7-9 and TRBJ1-4; D possibly corresponds to TRBD1 (6 bases). V was shortened by 5 bases and J by 10 bases, with 20 bases between the two germline ends. CDR3 length: 15 amino acids. Germline CDR1 and CDR2: SEHNR and FQNEAQ (reference sequence).

This clonotype has at least ten counts. This chain links TRBV2 with TRBJ1-2; D unresolved. The CDR3 loop spans 11 amino acids. The V gene lost 2 bases and the J gene lost 8 bases, with 6 bases spanning the gap. Germline V lookup: CDR1 SNHLY, CDR2 FYNNEI. CDR3 protein: CASSERAGYTF. The CDR3 DNA is TGTGCCAGCAGTGAAAGGGCAGGCTACACCTTC. The whole variable domain, remainder taken from reference TRBV2 and TRBJ1-2, is EPEVTQTPSHQVTQMGQEVILRCVPISNHLYFYWYRQILGQKVEFLVSFYNNEISEKSEIFDDQFSVERPDGSNFTLKIRSTKLEDSAMYFCASSERAGYTFGSGTRLTVV.

The chain couples TRBV2 to TRBJ1-2; D is uncertain. Between the trimmed V and J ends, which lost 2 bases and 4 bases, there was a span of 14 bases. The germline gives CDR1 SNHLY, CDR2 FYNNEI. There are 15 residues in the CDR3. CDR3 amino acids: CASSESPGRFYGYTF. Here the CDR3 DNA reads TGTGCCAGCAGTGAATCCCCGGGGAGGTTCTATGGCTACACCTTC.

The rearrangement joins TRBV7-6 to TRBJ2-1; 8 bases map to TRBD1. Unmatched junction bases numbered 14, after V lost 1 base and J lost 3 bases. This CDR3 is built from 19 residues. From germline, CDR1 is SGHVS and CDR2 FNYEAQ. The CDR3 coding sequence is TGTGCCAGCAGCTTAGGGCAGGGGGCGATTTTAGGCTACTACAATGAGCAGTTCTTC. It translates to CASSLGQGAILGYYNEQFF.

This clonotype has more than one count but fewer than ten. The chain joins TRBV7-6 to TRBJ1-3; no clear D gene. The germline V and J ends were trimmed by 1 base and 0 bases, with 10 bases remaining between them. Germline V gives CDR1 SGHVS, CDR2 FNYEAQ. This CDR3 comprises 16 residues. In nucleotides, the CDR3 is TGTGCCAGCAGCTTAGGTACAGACACCTCTGGAAACACCATATATTTT. Its protein is CASSLGTDTSGNTIYF. Based on the CDR3 plus reference TRBV7-6 and TRBJ1-3, the full variable domain is GAGVSQSPRYKVTKRGQDVALRCDPISGHVSLYWYRQALGQGPEFLTYFNYEAQQDKSGLPNDRFSAERPEGSISTLTIQRTEQRDSAMYRCASSLGTDTSGNTIYFGEGSWLTVV.

In the case of this clonotype: Being one base from a much bigger clone, this may be a read error. The conserved phenylalanine or tryptophan normally closing the CDR3 is absent here, so this likely arose from a read error. V usage is TRBV7-2 and J usage is TRBJ2-7, with D perhaps TRBD2 (5 bases). Trimming stripped 6 bases from V and 1 base from J, with 25 bases between. CDR1 and CDR2 (germline): SGHTA, FQGNSA. This CDR3 has 18 residues. The CDR3 nucleotides are TGTGCCAGCAGTTCCCTGATTTTAAGCAGCAGGAGGTCCTACGAGCAGTACCTC. Translating gives CASSSLILSSRRSYEQYL.

This clonotype was counted a single time. V is TRBV19 and J is TRBJ1-2; possible D gene TRBD1, 5 bases. From germline, CDR1 is LNHDA and CDR2 SQIVND (reference sequence). Between the trimmed V and J ends, which lost 3 bases and 4 bases, there was a span of 15 bases. The CDR3 is 15 amino acids. In nucleotides, the CDR3 is TGTGCCAGTAGTATCTTGGGGCAGGGCAGCTATGGCTACACCTTC. It translates to CASSILGQGSYGYTF.

The chain links TRBV30 to TRBJ2-1, with D unclear. The CDR3 runs to 11 residues. V lost 4 bases, J lost 9 bases, and 10 bases lay in between. Germline CDR1 reads GTSNPN; CDR2 reads SVGIG (reference sequence). CDR3 amino acids: CAWTQRIEQFF. The CDR3 coding sequence is TGTGCCTGGACCCAGAGGATTGAGCAGTTCTTC.